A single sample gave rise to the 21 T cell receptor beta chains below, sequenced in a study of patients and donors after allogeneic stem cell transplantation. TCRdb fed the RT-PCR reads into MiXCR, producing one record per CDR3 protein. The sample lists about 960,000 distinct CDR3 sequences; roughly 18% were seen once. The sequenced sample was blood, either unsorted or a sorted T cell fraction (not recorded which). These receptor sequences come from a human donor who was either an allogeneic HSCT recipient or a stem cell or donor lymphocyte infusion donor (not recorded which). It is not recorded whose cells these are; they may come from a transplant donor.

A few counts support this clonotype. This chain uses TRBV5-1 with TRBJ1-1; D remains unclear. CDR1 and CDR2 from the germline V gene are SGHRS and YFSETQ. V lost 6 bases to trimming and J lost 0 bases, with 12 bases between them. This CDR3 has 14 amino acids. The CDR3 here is CASTSGKLNTEAFF. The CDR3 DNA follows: TGCGCCAGCACATCGGGGAAATTGAACACTGAAGCTTTCTTT. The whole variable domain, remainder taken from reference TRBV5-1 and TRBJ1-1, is KAGVTQTPRYLIKTRGQQVTLSCSPISGHRSVSWYQQTPGQGLQFLFEYFSETQRNKGNFPGRFSGRQFSNSRSEMNVSTLELGDSALYLCASTSGKLNTEAFFGQGTRLTVV.

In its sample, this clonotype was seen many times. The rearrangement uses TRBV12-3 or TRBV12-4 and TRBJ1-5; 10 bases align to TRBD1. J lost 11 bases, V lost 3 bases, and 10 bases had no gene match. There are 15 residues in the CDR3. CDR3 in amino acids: CASSFPDRGVMAQHF. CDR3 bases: TGTGCCAGCAGTTTTCCGGACAGGGGGGTGATGGCCCAGCATTTT.

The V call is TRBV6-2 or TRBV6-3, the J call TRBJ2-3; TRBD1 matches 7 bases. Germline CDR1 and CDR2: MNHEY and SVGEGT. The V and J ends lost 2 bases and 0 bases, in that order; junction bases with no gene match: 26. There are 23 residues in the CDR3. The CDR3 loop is CASSYEASGTAIVSPSSTDTQYF. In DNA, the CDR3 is TGTGCCAGCAGTTACGAAGCTTCCGGGACAGCGATTGTCAGCCCCTCTAGCACAGATACGCAGTATTTT.

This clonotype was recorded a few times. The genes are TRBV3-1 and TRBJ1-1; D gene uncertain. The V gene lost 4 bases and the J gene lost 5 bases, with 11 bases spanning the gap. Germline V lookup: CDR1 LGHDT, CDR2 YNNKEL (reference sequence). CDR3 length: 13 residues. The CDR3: CASSPRFETEAFF. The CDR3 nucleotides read TGTGCCAGCAGCCCGCGCTTTGAAACTGAAGCTTTCTTT.

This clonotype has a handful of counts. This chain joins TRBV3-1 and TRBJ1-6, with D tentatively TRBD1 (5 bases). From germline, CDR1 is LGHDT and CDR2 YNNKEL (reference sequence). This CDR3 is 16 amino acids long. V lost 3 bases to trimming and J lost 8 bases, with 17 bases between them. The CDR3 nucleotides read TGTGCCAGCAGCCATCTAATGCAGGGTTGGGATTCACCCCTCCACTTT. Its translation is CASSHLMQGWDSPLHF. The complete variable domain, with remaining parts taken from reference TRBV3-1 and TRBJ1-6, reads DTAVSQTPKYLVTQMGNDKSIKCEQNLGHDTMYWYKQDSKKFLKIMFSYNNKELIINETVPNRFSPKSPDKAHLNLHINSLELGDSAVYFCASSHLMQGWDSPLHFGNGTRLTVT.

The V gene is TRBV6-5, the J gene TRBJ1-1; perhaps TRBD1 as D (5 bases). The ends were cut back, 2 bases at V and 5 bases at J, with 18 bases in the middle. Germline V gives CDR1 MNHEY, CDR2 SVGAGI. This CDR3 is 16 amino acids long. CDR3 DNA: TGTGCCAGCAGTTACGTTCAGGGACGGGGACGAACTGAAGCTTTCTTT. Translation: CASSYVQGRGRTEAFF.

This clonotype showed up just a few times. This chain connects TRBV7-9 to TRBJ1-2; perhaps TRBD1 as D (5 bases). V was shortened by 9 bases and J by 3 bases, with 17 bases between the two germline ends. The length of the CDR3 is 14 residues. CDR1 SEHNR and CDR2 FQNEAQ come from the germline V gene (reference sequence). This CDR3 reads CASIRDRGYYGYTF. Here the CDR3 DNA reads TGTGCCAGTATACGGGACCGAGGTTACTATGGCTACACCTTC. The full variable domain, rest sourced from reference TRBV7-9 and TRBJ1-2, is DTGVSQNPRHKITKRGQNVTFRCDPISEHNRLYWYRQTLGQGPEFLTYFQNEAQLEKSRLLSDRFSAERPKGSFSTLEIQRTEQGDSAMYLCASIRDRGYYGYTFGSGTRLTVV.

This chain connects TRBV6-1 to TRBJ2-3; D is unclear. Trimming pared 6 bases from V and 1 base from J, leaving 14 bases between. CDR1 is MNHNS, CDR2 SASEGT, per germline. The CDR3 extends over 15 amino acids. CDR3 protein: CASSRHQPGTDTQYF. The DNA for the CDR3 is TGTGCCAGCAGCCGACACCAGCCAGGCACAGATACGCAGTATTTT.

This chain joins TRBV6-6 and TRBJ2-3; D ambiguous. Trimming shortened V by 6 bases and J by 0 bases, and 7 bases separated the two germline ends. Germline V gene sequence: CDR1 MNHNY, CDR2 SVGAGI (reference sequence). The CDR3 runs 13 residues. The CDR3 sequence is CASRRYSTDTQYF. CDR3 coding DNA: TGTGCCAGCAGACGATACAGCACAGATACGCAGTATTTT.

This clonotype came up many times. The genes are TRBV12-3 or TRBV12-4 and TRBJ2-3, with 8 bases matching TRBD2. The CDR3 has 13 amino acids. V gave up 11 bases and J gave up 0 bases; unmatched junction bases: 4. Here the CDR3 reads CASGGDSTDTQYF. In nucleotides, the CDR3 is TGTGCCTCCGGGGGGGATAGCACAGATACGCAGTATTTT.

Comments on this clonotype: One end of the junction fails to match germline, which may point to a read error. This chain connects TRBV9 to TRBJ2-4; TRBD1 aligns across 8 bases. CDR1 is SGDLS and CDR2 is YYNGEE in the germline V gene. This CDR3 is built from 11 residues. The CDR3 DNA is TGTGCCAGCAGCGACGGGACAGGCCCCCACTTC. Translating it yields CASSDGTGPHF.

CDR3 region: CASSIRDTEAFF. CDR3 in DNA: TGTGCCAGTAGTATCAGGGATACTGAAGCTTTCTTT. This chain links TRBV19 with TRBJ1-1, with TRBD1 as a possible D gene (5 bases). From germline, CDR1 is LNHDA and CDR2 SQIVND (reference sequence). V was trimmed by 3 bases and J by 5 bases, leaving 7 bases between them. CDR3 length: 12 residues.

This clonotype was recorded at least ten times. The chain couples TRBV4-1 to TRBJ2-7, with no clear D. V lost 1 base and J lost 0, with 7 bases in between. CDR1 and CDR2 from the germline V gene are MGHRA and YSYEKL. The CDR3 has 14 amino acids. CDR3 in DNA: TGCGCCAGCAGCCAAGTTGCTAGCTCCTACGAGCAGTACTTC. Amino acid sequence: CASSQVASSYEQYF.

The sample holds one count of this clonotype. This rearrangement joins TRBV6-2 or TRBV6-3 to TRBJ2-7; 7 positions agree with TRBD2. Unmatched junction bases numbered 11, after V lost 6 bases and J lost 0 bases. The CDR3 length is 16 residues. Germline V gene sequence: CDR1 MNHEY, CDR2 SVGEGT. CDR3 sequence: CASSDWDYTSSYEQYF. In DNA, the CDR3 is TGTGCCAGCAGCGACTGGGACTACACCAGCTCCTACGAGCAGTACTTC.

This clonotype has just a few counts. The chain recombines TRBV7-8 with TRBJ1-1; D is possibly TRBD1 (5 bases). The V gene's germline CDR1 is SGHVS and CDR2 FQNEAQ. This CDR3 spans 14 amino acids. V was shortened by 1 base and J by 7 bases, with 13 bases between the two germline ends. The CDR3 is CASSLGPGASEAFF. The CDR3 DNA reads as TGTGCCAGCAGCTTAGGTCCCGGGGCAAGTGAAGCTTTCTTT.

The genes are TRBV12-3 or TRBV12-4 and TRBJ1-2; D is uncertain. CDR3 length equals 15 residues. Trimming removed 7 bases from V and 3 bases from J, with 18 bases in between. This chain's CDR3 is CASKITPFADYGYTF. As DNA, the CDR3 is TGTGCCAGCAAAATAACCCCCTTCGCAGACTATGGCTACACCTTC.

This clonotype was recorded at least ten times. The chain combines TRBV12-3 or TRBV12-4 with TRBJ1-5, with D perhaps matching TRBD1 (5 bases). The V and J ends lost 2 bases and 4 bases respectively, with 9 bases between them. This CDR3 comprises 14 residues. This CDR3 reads CASSLPGLNQPQHF. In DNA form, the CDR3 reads TGTGCCAGCAGTTTACCAGGGTTGAATCAGCCCCAGCATTTT.

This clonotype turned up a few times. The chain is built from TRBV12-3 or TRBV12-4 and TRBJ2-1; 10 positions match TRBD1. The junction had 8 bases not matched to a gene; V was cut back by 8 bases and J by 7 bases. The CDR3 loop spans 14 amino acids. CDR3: CASVMDRGANEQFF. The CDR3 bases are TGTGCCAGCGTCATGGACAGGGGGGCGAATGAGCAGTTCTTC.

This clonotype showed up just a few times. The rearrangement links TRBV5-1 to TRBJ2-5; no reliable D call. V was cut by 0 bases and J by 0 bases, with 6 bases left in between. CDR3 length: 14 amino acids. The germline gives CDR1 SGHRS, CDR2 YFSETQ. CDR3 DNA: TGCGCCAGCAGCTTGGGCGCCGACCAAGAGACCCAGTACTTC. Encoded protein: CASSLGADQETQYF.

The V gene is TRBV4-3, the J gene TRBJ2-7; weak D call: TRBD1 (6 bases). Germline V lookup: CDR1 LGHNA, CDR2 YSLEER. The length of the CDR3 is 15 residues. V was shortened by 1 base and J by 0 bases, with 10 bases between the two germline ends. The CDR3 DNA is TGCGCCAGCAGCCAAGTTTTCAGGGGCTCCTACGAGCAGTACTTC. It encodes CASSQVFRGSYEQYF.

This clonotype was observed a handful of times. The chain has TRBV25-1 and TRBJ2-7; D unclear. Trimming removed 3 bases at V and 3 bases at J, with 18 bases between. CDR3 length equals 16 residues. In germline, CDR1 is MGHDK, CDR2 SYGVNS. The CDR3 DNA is TGTGCCAGCAGTGACAAATCTGGGGTAAGGGACTACGAGCAGTACTTC. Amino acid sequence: CASSDKSGVRDYEQYF.